A selection of T cell receptor beta chains follows, all from one sample in a study of PD-1 blockade in classical Hodgkin lymphoma. Using immunoSEQ multiplex PCR, the repertoire was profiled, and TCRdb retains in-frame clones only, with some absent. The sample has about 22,000 clones, over 60% seen once. The material sequenced was peripheral blood mononuclear cells (PBMCs), taken before the second cycle of nivolumab. The receptor set was obtained from a human donor with classical Hodgkin lymphoma. Both conserved end residues are part of each CDR3. Each record gives: J gene, clone size, V gene, D gene, CDR3 protein, CDR3 DNA. A D gene is named only where the DNA matches it firmly. Size is stated for part of the rows, as once, few or many counts, or as a class when the clone is expanded.

TRBJ2-7 | NA | TRBV10-3 | TRBD2 | CAIRNTSDSYEQYF | TGTGCCATCAGGAACACTAGCGACTCCTACGAGCAGTACTTC
TRBJ2-1 | NA | TRBV2 | NA | CASSGGSSYNEQFF | TGTGCCAGCAGTGGCGGCAGCTCCTACAATGAGCAGTTCTTC
TRBJ2-7 | NA | TRBV25-1 | NA | CASSDGKGRQYF | TGTGCCAGCAGTGATGGAAAGGGTCGGCAGTACTTC
TRBJ2-2 | NA | TRBV7-9 | TRBD1 | CASSFPGTANTGELFF | TGTGCCAGCAGCTTTCCGGGGACAGCGAACACCGGGGAGCTGTTTTTT
TRBJ1-1 | NA | TRBV5-1 | NA | CASSLMGGPAEAFF | TGCGCCAGCAGCTTGATGGGGGGGCCGGCCGAAGCTTTCTTT
TRBJ2-1 | NA | TRBV18 | NA | CASSPRLGGDNEQFF | TGTGCCAGCTCACCTAGACTAGGGGGAGACAATGAGCAGTTCTTC
TRBJ1-3 | NA | TRBV15 | NA | CATSRDGQGSGNTIYF | TGTGCCACCAGCAGAGATGGGCAGGGTTCTGGAAACACCATATATTTT
TRBJ1-2 | few | TRBV4-1 | TRBD1 | CASSQETGGPSYGYTF | TGCGCCAGCAGCCAAGAGACAGGGGGACCCTCCTATGGCTACACCTTC
TRBJ1-5 | NA | TRBV6-1 | NA | CASAVGSNQPQHF | TGTGCCAGCGCGGTAGGGAGCAATCAGCCCCAGCATTTT
TRBJ2-5 | NA | TRBV7-6 | NA | CASSLAISETQYF | TGTGCCAGCAGCTTAGCTATTTCGGAGACCCAGTACTTC
TRBJ1-5 | NA | TRBV7-9 | NA | CASSYSWSNQPQHF | TGTGCCAGCAGCTACAGTTGGAGCAATCAGCCCCAGCATTTT
TRBJ2-1 | NA | TRBV25-1 | NA | CASSESSPNPPNEQFF | TGTGCCAGCAGTGAATCCTCCCCCAATCCGCCCAATGAGCAGTTCTTC
TRBJ2-2 | NA | TRBV9 | NA | CASSVRDPNTGELFF | TGTGCCAGCAGCGTAAGGGATCCAAACACCGGGGAGCTGTTTTTT
TRBJ2-7 | NA | TRBV15 | NA | CATSRPGEAEQYF | TGTGCCACCAGCAGACCCGGTGAGGCCGAGCAGTACTTC
TRBJ2-1 | NA | TRBV12-2 | NA | CASHTGTSGTMRQFF | TGTGCAAGTCACACCGGGACTAGCGGTACAATGAGACAGTTCTTC
TRBJ2-7 | NA | TRBV5-1 | NA | CARVEDSAPYEQYF | TGCGCCAGGGTGGAGGATAGCGCGCCCTACGAGCAGTACTTC
TRBJ2-1 | NA | TRBV7-9 | NA | CASSAPNEQFF | TGTGCCAGCAGCGCCCCCAATGAGCAGTTCTTC
TRBJ1-1 | NA | TRBV19 | TRBD1 | CASSMRTGLGMNTEAFF | TGTGCCAGTAGTATGCGGACAGGGTTGGGGATGAACACTGAAGCTTTCTTT
TRBJ2-7 | NA | TRBV9 | NA | CASSPTEQYF | TGTGCCAGCAGCCCCACCGAGCAGTACTTC
TRBJ2-1 | NA | TRBV7-9 | TRBD2 | CASSFITGLGNNEQFF | TGTGCCAGCAGCTTCATAACCGGACTAGGAAACAATGAGCAGTTCTTC
TRBJ1-3 | NA | TRBV6-6 | NA | CASSYRTKTGNTIYF | TGTGCCAGCAGTTATAGGACAAAAACTGGAAACACCATATATTTT
TRBJ2-7 | few | TRBV10-3 | NA | CAIREKDEQYF | TGTGCCATCAGGGAAAAGGACGAGCAGTACTTC
TRBJ1-2 | once | TRBV4-1 | NA | CASSQDWAGIVDYGYTF | TGCGCCAGCAGCCAAGATTGGGCAGGAATAGTCGACTATGGCTACACCTTC
TRBJ2-3 | NA | TRBV18 | TRBD2 | CASSPTSGSTDTQYF | TGTGCCAGCTCACCGACTAGCGGTAGCACAGATACGCAGTATTTT
TRBJ2-7 | NA | TRBV18 | TRBD2 | CASSPGTNYEQYF | TGTGCCAGCTCACCAGGGACTAACTACGAGCAGTACTTC
TRBJ2-1 | once | TRBV4-2 | NA | CASSQETGAYNEQFF | TGTGCCAGCAGCCAAGAAACGGGAGCCTACAATGAGCAGTTCTTC
TRBJ2-7 | NA | TRBV19 | TRBD1 | CASSRRGISNEQYF | TGTGCCAGTAGTCGCAGGGGGATTTCTAACGAGCAGTACTTC
TRBJ2-1 | few | TRBV19 | NA | CASSSIANPSYNEQFF | TGTGCCAGTAGTTCTATAGCGAACCCCTCCTACAATGAGCAGTTCTTC
TRBJ2-3 | NA | TRBV6-6 | NA | CASQATASGRTDTQYF | TGTGCCAGCCAGGCGACTGCCTCGGGCCGCACAGATACGCAGTATTTT
TRBJ2-7 | NA | TRBV6-1 | NA | CASRAGASGTYEQYF | TGTGCCAGCAGGGCGGGGGCTAGCGGTACCTACGAGCAGTACTTC
TRBJ2-7 | NA | TRBV19 | NA | CASGRWGEQYF | TGTGCCAGTGGACGCTGGGGCGAGCAGTACTTC
TRBJ2-7 | NA | TRBV6-5 | NA | CASSYGDPPYEQYF | TGTGCCAGCAGTTACGGGGATCCCCCCTACGAGCAGTACTTC
TRBJ2-1 | NA | TRBV28 | NA | CASASRVSYNEQFF | TGTGCCAGCGCTTCCCGGGTCTCCTACAATGAGCAGTTCTTC
TRBJ1-2 | NA | TRBV27 | NA | CASQGGVYGYTF | TGTGCCAGCCAAGGGGGGGTCTATGGCTACACCTTC
TRBJ2-3 | once | TRBV5-1 | NA | CASSLDGVTDTQYF | TGCGCCAGCAGCTTGGACGGGGTCACAGATACGCAGTATTTT
TRBJ2-7 | NA | TRBV7-2 | TRBD1 | CASSLLGTGSSYEQYF | TGTGCCAGCAGCTTATTGGGGACAGGGAGCTCCTACGAGCAGTACTTC
TRBJ2-7 | NA | TRBV6-1 | TRBD2 | CASTMAGAGAYEQYF | TGTGCCAGCACCATGGCAGGAGCGGGAGCCTACGAGCAGTACTTC
TRBJ2-3 | NA | TRBV5-1 | TRBD2 | CASSDPGGREFTDTQYF | TGCGCCAGCAGCGATCCGGGAGGACGGGAATTCACAGATACGCAGTATTTT
TRBJ2-3 | NA | TRBV9 | NA | CASSARLSTDTQYF | TGTGCCAGCAGCGCGCGGTTGAGCACAGATACGCAGTATTTT
TRBJ1-2 | medium-sized | TRBV7-9 | TRBD1 | CASSPSIDRDYGYTF | TGTGCCAGCAGCCCATCAATAGACAGGGACTATGGCTACACCTTC
TRBJ1-2 | NA | TRBV10-3 | TRBD1 | CATQGVNYGYTF | TGTGCCACTCAGGGGGTCAACTATGGCTACACCTTC
TRBJ2-1 | NA | TRBV19 | TRBD1 | CASSILGQGAFDEQFF | TGTGCCAGTAGTATCTTGGGACAGGGGGCGTTCGATGAGCAGTTCTTC
TRBJ1-4 | few | TRBV4-1 | TRBD1 | CASSQDRRGVSTNEKLFF | TGCGCCAGCAGCCAAGATCGCAGGGGGGTCTCAACTAATGAAAAACTGTTTTTT
TRBJ2-3 | NA | TRBV27 | TRBD2 | CASSGLLGLAGGHTDTQYF | TGTGCCAGCAGTGGACTCCTGGGACTAGCGGGAGGCCACACAGATACGCAGTATTTT
TRBJ2-3 | NA | TRBV27 | NA | CASSLLGTDTQYF | TGTGCCAGCAGTTTACTGGGCACAGATACGCAGTATTTT